Below, 18 T cell receptor beta chains from the same sample are listed, as sequenced in a study of cytomegalovirus exposure and HLA in healthy donors. Clones were read by immunoSEQ multiplex PCR, and TCRdb kept only the in-frame ones, dropping some. The table lists more than 200,000 clones, more than 85% of them singletons, with approximately 12% in the top ten. Sequencing used PBMCs. The receptors were sampled from a man between 18 and 29 years old in good health and CMV-seropositive.

This clone was counted a single time. The rearrangement joins TRBV30 to TRBJ2-7; possible D gene TRBD2, 7 bases. Trimming took off 3 bases at V and 3 bases at J, with 15 bases between the two ends. Germline CDR1 reads GTSNPN; CDR2 reads SVGIG (reference sequence). The CDR3 is 14 residues long. As DNA, the CDR3 is TGTGCCTGGAGCCGGAGAGGGGGGGACTACGAGCAGTACTTC. Its protein is CAWSRRGGDYEQYF.

This clone was found many times. The junction does not match germline at one end; this may be a read error. V and J are TRBV30 and TRBJ2-3; 8 nucleotides agree with TRBD2. This CDR3 contains 11 residues. CDR1 is GTSNPN and CDR2 is SVGIG in the germline V gene (reference sequence). The CDR3 region has the DNA TGCACAAGCGGGAGATGGGATACGCAGTATTTT. It codes for CTSGRWDTQYF.

V is TRBV11-2 and J is TRBJ1-1; unclear D gene. The germline V gene encodes CDR1 SGHAT and CDR2 FQNNGV. The CDR3 loop spans 14 amino acids. V was trimmed by 0 bases and J by 2 bases, leaving 7 bases between them. The CDR3 region is CASSLDYSNTEAFF. The CDR3, as DNA: TGTGCCAGCAGCTTAGATTACAGCAACACTGAAGCTTTCTTT.

V and J are TRBV7-3 and TRBJ2-1; a weak D match, TRBD2 (6 bases). This CDR3 spans 15 amino acids. The germline V gene has CDR1 SGHTA and CDR2 FQGTGA. Trimming pared 5 bases from V and 4 bases from J, leaving 15 bases between. The CDR3 nucleotides read TGTGCCAGCAGCGCCTCCCTTCGGGGGTACAATGAGCAGTTCTTC. Protein: CASSASLRGYNEQFF.

The chain uses TRBV9 and TRBJ1-5; D is uncertain. V was trimmed by 4 bases and J by 2 bases, leaving 16 bases between them. Germline loops: CDR1 SGDLS, CDR2 YYNGEE. CDR3 length: 16 residues. As DNA, the CDR3 is TGTGCCAGCAGCCCCCGTGAAGGTGGCGGCAATCAGCCCCAGCATTTT. This codes for CASSPREGGGNQPQHF.

The chain is built from TRBV5-1 and TRBJ2-5; D could derive from TRBD1 or TRBD2 (5 bases each). CDR3 size: 13 residues. V was cut by 7 bases and J by 0 bases, with 10 bases left in between. Germline CDR1 SGHRS, CDR2 YFSETQ. Here the CDR3 reads CASAGTHQETQYF. The CDR3 nucleotides read TGCGCCAGCGCTGGGACCCACCAAGAGACCCAGTACTTC.

V gene TRBV15 combines with J gene TRBJ2-3; D perhaps matches TRBD2 (5 bases). V was trimmed by 1 base and J by 2 bases, leaving 13 bases between them. Germline lookup yields CDR1 LNHNV and CDR2 YYDKDF (reference sequence). This CDR3 comprises 16 residues. The CDR3 spells CATSRGVERATDTQYF. The CDR3 DNA sequence: TGTGCCACCAGCAGAGGGGTCGAGAGGGCCACAGATACGCAGTATTTT.

CDR3: CASSFRQGATYEQYF. CDR3 sequence (DNA): TGTGCCAGCAGCTTTCGACAGGGGGCTACCTACGAGCAGTACTTC. The chain recombines TRBV7-7 with TRBJ2-7; 10 bases align to TRBD1. Germline CDR1 reads SSHAT; CDR2 reads FNYEAQ (reference sequence). V trimming: 3 bases; J trimming: 2 bases; junction bases outside the gene matches: 4. This CDR3 has 15 residues.

V gene TRBV30 combines with J gene TRBJ1-5; TRBD1 aligns across 7 bases. CDR3 length: 13 residues. Germline CDR1 reads GTSNPN; CDR2 reads SVGIG (reference sequence). V trimming: 1 base; J trimming: 6 bases; junction bases outside the gene matches: 3. The CDR3 region is CAWSGTGVQPQHF. CDR3 coding DNA: TGTGCCTGGAGTGGGACAGGAGTTCAGCCCCAGCATTTT.

The J gene is TRBJ2-1, the V gene TRBV7-9; 11 bases agree with TRBD2. The length of the CDR3 is 18 residues. Germline trimming cut 1 base from V and 3 bases from J; bases unmatched to any gene: 8. Germline values: CDR1 SEHNR, CDR2 FQNEAQ (reference sequence). The CDR3 sequence is CASSLDKGLAAIYNEQFF. The CDR3, as DNA: TGTGCCAGCAGCTTAGATAAGGGACTAGCGGCTATCTACAATGAGCAGTTCTTC.

This clone was detected only a few times. The chain combines TRBV5-1 with TRBJ1-2, with D possibly being TRBD1 (6 bases). V lost 2 bases and J 5 bases, leaving 7 bases between the germline ends. Germline V gene lookup returns CDR1 SGHRS and CDR2 YFSETQ. This CDR3 has 12 amino acids. CDR3 nucleotides: TGCGCCAGCAGCTTAACAGGGTATGGCTACACCTTC. It translates to CASSLTGYGYTF.

This clone was seen once. The chain employs TRBV5-6 and TRBJ2-1; D ambiguous. The V end lost 1 base, the J end lost 4 bases, and 9 bases lay between the germline ends. The V gene's germline CDR1 is SGHDT and CDR2 YYEEEE. CDR3 size: 14 residues. CDR3 DNA: TGTGCCAGCAGCTTGCAGATGGGGTACAATGAGCAGTTCTTC. Its protein is CASSLQMGYNEQFF.

CDR3 loop: CASSQEGTSGELFVNEQFF. The CDR3 DNA is TGCGCCAGCAGCCAGGAAGGGACTAGCGGGGAGCTCTTTGTGAATGAGCAGTTCTTC. The chain has TRBV4-3 and TRBJ2-1; 13 bases are a match to TRBD2. J was trimmed by 7 bases and V by 3 bases; bases with no gene match: 15. There are 19 residues in the CDR3. The germline gives CDR1 LGHNA, CDR2 YSLEER.

The V call is TRBV11-2, the J call TRBJ2-2, with 9 bases that match TRBD2. The CDR3 spans 17 residues. Germline lookup yields CDR1 SGHAT and CDR2 FQNNGV. The J segment lost 4 bases and the V segment lost 5 bases, leaving 11 bases of the junction unmatched. The CDR3 DNA is TGTGCCAGCAGCCTAGGCCTAGCGGGAACGGGCACCGGGGAGCTGTTTTTT. Its protein is CASSLGLAGTGTGELFF.

The gene calls are TRBV27 and TRBJ1-5; D might be TRBD1 (5 bases). In germline, CDR1 is MNHEY, CDR2 SMNVEV (reference sequence). V lost 1 base to trimming and J lost 0 bases, with 7 bases between them. The CDR3 consists of 15 residues. CDR3 bases: TGTGCCAGCAGTTTATGGGGGAATAGCAATCAGCCCCAGCATTTT. It is translated as CASSLWGNSNQPQHF.

The rearrangement joins TRBV19 to TRBJ2-7, with a tentative D call TRBD2 (6 bases). This CDR3 comprises 15 residues. Looked up from germline, CDR1 is LNHDA and CDR2 is SQIVND (reference sequence). With 6 bases removed from V and 0 bases from J, the gap between germline ends came to 15 bases. The CDR3 here is CASSPGTRSSYEQYF. The CDR3 DNA reads TGTGCCAGTAGCCCCGGGACTCGTAGCTCCTACGAGCAGTACTTC.

The rearrangement links TRBV6-6 to TRBJ2-7; D call uncertain. The germline V gene has CDR1 MNHNY and CDR2 SVGAGI (reference sequence). The CDR3 sequence is 12 residues long. V dropped 4 bases and J dropped 0 bases, with 4 bases sitting between them. CDR3 sequence reads: CASSLSSYEQYF. The DNA of the CDR3 is TGTGCCAGCAGTTTGAGCTCCTACGAGCAGTACTTC.

This chain links TRBV30 with TRBJ2-7; D is ambiguous. Germline assignment: CDR1 GTSNPN and CDR2 SVGIG (reference sequence). V lost 2 bases, J lost 2 bases, and 10 bases lay in between. The CDR3 spans 13 residues. CDR3 sequence reads: CAWSFSNAYEQYF. The CDR3 DNA sequence: TGTGCCTGGAGTTTCAGCAATGCCTACGAGCAGTACTTC.